This TCR beta chain was observed in a study of T-cell reconstitution after alpha-beta-depleted transplantation in children (dated by TCRdb to about 2016). Context from the whole study: The study quantitatively tracked T-cell immune reconstitution after TCRalphabeta/CD19-depleted allogeneic hematopoietic cell transplantation in children using TCR repertoire profiling.

What the authors observed across the whole study: About two months after transplant, the apparently early recovery of alphabetaT-cell counts reportedly depended on just several hundred clones that had expanded rapidly and came from non-depleted graft cells. In some patients, the high TCRbeta diversity seen at day 60 was put down to recipient T cells and intrathymic progenitors that had survived conditioning. Over the following months the frequencies of hyperexpanded clones went down, and after one year T-cell counts and TCRbeta diversity were mostly credited to newly produced T cells.

Receptor amplification or capture employed PCR. The instrument given in TCRdb is Illumina HiSeq 2500. TCR libraries were prepared with molecular barcoding, using unique molecular identifiers to normalize TCRbeta repertoire quantification. The public reads were run again by TCRdb, first through fastp at Q25 and then through MiXCR, and only productive beta chains were kept. Each CDR3 protein appears once, grouped with its most common genes and DNA. Within this sample are 300,000 to 350,000 distinct CDR3 sequences, with roughly 25% of them counted one time only. Jointly, the top ten make up roughly 9.7% of the sample. This clonotype has at least ten counts. What antigen it recognizes has not been identified. Qualities for individual bases were not recorded, and no much larger clone is one base off. What the treatment or condition label conveys for this sample: allogeneic hematopoietic cell transplantation with graft depleted of TCRalphabeta T cells and CD19 B cells. TCRalphabeta/CD19-depleted allogeneic hematopoietic cell grafts were given to the transplant recipients, all of whom were children.

The sample consisted of PBMCs, mostly from graft donor cells, taken 180 days after TCRalphabeta/CD19-depleted stem cell transplant. The sequence came from a male patient younger than 18 who had a stem cell transplant for acute lymphoblastic leukemia, so the T cells may come from the graft donor.

The CDR3 has the sequence CASSWTGQKETQYF. The DNA is as follows: TGCGCCAGCAGCTGGACCGGACAGAAAGAGACCCAGTACTTC. This receptor chain uses TRBV5-1 and TRBJ2-5, with TRBD1 perhaps the D gene, on 6 matching bases. Reading the germline V gene gives CDR1 SGHRS and CDR2 YFSETQ. The CDR3 goes from the cysteine to the phenylalanine over 14 residues. The read is trimmed to its CDR3 DNA, 42 bases read in frame from base 1. The trim is 3 bases for V and 3 bases for J, with a gap of 12 bases between the germline ends.